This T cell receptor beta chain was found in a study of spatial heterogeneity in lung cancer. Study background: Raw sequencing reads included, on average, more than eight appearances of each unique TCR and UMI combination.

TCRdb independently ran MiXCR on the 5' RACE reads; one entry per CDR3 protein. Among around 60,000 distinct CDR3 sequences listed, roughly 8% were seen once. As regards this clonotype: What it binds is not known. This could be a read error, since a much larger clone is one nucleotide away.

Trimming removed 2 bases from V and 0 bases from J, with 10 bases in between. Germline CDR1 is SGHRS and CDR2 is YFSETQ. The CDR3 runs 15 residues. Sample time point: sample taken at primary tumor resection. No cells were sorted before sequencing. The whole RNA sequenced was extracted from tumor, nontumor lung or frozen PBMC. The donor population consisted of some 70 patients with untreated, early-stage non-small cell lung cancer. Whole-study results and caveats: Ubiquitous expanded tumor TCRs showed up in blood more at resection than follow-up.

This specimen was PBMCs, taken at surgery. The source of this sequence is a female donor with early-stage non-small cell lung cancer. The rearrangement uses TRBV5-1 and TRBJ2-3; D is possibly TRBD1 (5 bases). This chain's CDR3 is CASSFPGWSTDTQYF. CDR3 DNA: TGCGCCAGCAGCTTTCCAGGGTGGAGCACAGATACGCAGTATTTT.